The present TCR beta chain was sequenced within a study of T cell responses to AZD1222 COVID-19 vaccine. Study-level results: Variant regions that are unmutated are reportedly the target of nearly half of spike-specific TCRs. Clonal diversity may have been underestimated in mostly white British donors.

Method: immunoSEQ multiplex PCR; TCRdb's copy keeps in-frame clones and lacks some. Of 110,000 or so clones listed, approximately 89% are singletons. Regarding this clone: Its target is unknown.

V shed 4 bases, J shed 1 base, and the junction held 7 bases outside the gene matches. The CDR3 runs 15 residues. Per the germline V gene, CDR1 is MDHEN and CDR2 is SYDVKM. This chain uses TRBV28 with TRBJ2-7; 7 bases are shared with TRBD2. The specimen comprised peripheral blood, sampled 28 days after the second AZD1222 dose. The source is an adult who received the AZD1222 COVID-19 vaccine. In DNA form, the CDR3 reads TGTGCCAGCAGTTCCCCAGCGGGGCGATCCTACGAGCAGTACTTC. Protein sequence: CASSSPAGRSYEQYF.